This T cell receptor (beta chain) is drawn from a study of beta chain features in type 1 diabetes. The overall study: Age, gender, cell numbers and subset yield matched between patients and controls. Sorted cells, roughly 98,000,000 in number, were examined across all samples. Study-wide results and limits: With patients and controls alike, PCR might favor shorter templates to an equal degree.

Expressed TCRB transcripts got sequenced, as all isolated RNA was reverse transcribed. Some clones are missing from TCRdb's copy, which holds only in-frame ones; the method was immunoSEQ multiplex PCR. Altogether 120,000 to 150,000 clones are present, roughly 7.2% being singletons, with the ten largest covering around 1.5%. Every donor had blood drawn once into heparin, roughly 0.11 L on average. As to this clone: Its antigen is unidentified.

This CDR3 region has 15 residues. Germline V lookup: CDR1 SGHDT, CDR2 YYEEEE. V was clipped by 1 base and J by 5 bases; unmatched bases: 7. Specimen: central memory CD4+ T cells from blood. The chain links TRBV5-6 to TRBJ2-7; TRBD1 matches at 9 bases. The receptor was isolated from a young woman in good health. The CDR3, as DNA: TGTGCCAGCAGCTTGCCGGCACAGGGGGCTGACGAGCAGTACTTC. It encodes CASSLPAQGADEQYF.